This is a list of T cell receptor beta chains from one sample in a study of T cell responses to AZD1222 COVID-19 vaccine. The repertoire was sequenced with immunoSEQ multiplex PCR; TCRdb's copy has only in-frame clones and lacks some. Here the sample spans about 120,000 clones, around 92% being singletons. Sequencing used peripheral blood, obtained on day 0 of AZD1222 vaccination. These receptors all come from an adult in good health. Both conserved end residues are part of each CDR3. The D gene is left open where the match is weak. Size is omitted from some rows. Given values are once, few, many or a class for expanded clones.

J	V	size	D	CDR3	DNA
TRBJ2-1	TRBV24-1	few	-	CATRSRTLGHDPMDEQFF	TGTGCCACCAGGAGTAGAACCCTCGGACACGATCCAATGGATGAGCAGTTCTTC
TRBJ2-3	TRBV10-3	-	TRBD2	CAISASGWTDTQYF	TGTGCCATCAGTGCTAGCGGTTGGACAGATACGCAGTATTTT
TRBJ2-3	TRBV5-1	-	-	CASSLDRGPDTQYF	TGCGCCAGCAGCTTGGACCGGGGGCCAGATACGCAGTATTTT
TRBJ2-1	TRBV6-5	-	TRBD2	CASSYGSGTSISEQFF	TGTGCCAGCAGTTACGGTTCCGGGACTAGTATTAGTGAGCAGTTCTTC
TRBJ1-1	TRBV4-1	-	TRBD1	CASSQASNRGSTEAFF	TGCGCCAGCAGCCAAGCAAGTAACAGGGGGAGCACTGAAGCTTTCTTT
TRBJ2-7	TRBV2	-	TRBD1	CASSRDRGEYEQYF	TGTGCCAGCAGTCGGGACAGGGGGGAGTACGAGCAGTACTTC
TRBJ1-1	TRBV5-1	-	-	CASSWTGQWNTEAFF	TGCGCCAGCAGCTGGACGGGGCAATGGAACACTGAAGCTTTCTTT
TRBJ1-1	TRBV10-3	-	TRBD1	CANRDRLDPHTEAFF	TGTGCCAACCGGGACAGACTGGACCCACACACTGAAGCTTTCTTT
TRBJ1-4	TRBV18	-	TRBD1	CASSQTGATNEKLFF	TGTGCCAGCTCACAAACAGGGGCAACTAATGAAAAACTGTTTTTT
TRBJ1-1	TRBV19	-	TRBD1	CASSVSRQGLTEAFF	TGTGCCAGTAGCGTGTCGAGACAGGGGCTAACTGAAGCTTTCTTT
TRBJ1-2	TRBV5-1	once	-	CASSPTVYYGYTF	TGCGCCAGCAGCCCCACAGTGTACTATGGCTACACCTTC
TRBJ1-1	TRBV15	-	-	CATSRDRTNTEAFF	TGTGCCACCAGCAGAGACAGAACGAACACTGAAGCTTTCTTT
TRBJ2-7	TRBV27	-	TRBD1	CASSLRGQGIYEQYF	TGTGCCAGCAGTTTACGGGGACAGGGGATCTACGAGCAGTACTTC
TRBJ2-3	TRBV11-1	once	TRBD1	CASSHRGDTQYF	TGTGCCAGCAGCCACAGGGGAGATACGCAGTATTTT
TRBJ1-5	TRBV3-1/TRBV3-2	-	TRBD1	CASSQGDRGLDSNQPQHF	TGTGCCAGCAGCCAAGGGGACAGGGGGCTTGATAGCAATCAGCCCCAGCATTTT
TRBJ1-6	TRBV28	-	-	CASIRALNSPLHF	TGTGCCAGCATCAGGGCCCTTAATTCACCCCTCCACTTT
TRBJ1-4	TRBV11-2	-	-	CASSLQGGTNEKLFF	TGTGCCAGCAGCTTACAGGGTGGAACTAATGAAAAACTGTTTTTT
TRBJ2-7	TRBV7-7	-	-	CASSLVEGYEQYF	TGTGCCAGCAGCCTCGTGGAGGGCTACGAGCAGTACTTC
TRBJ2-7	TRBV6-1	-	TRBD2	CASSDSTSGRTDEQYF	TGTGCCAGCAGTGATTCTACTAGCGGGAGGACCGACGAGCAGTACTTC
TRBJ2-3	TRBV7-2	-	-	CASSLFLGADTQYF	TGTGCCAGCAGCTTATTTTTAGGGGCAGATACGCAGTATTTT
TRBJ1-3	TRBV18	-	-	CASSPDGGNTIYF	TGTGCCAGCTCACCCGACGGGGGAAACACCATATATTTT
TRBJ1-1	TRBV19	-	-	CASSIDNGVFEYMNTEAFF	TGTGCCAGTAGTATAGATAATGGTGTATTCGAATATATGAACACTGAAGCTTTCTTT
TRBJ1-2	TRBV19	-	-	CASSIPLPLYGYTF	TGTGCCAGTAGTATCCCCCTCCCCCTCTATGGCTACACCTTC
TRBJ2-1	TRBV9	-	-	CASSDGPVEQFF	TGTGCCAGCAGCGACGGACCGGTAGAGCAGTTCTTC
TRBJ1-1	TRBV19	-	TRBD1	CASSTGQPYTEAFF	TGTGCCAGTAGTACGGGACAGCCCTACACTGAAGCTTTCTTT
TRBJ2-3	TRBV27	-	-	CASRFGAGTDTQYF	TGTGCCAGCCGTTTCGGGGCGGGGACCGATACGCAGTATTTT
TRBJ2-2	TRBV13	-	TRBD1	CASSLDFYLGTGYTGELFF	TGTGCCAGCAGCTTAGATTTTTATCTCGGGACAGGGTACACCGGGGAGCTGTTTTTT
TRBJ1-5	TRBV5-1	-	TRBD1	CASSLGTGGNQPQHF	TGCGCCAGCAGCTTGGGGACAGGAGGCAATCAGCCCCAGCATTTT
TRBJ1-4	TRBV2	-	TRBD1	CASKRQGALGEKLFF	TGTGCCAGCAAGAGACAGGGGGCGCTCGGTGAAAAACTGTTTTTT
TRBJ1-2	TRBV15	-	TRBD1	CATSREGTGLHGYTF	TGTGCCACCAGCAGAGAAGGGACAGGGTTACATGGCTACACCTTC
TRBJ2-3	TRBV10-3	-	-	CAISDRGGTDTQYF	TGTGCCATCAGTGACAGGGGGGGGACAGATACGCAGTATTTT
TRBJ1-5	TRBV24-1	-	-	CATSDGQSSNQPQHF	TGTGCCACCAGTGATGGACAGAGTAGCAATCAGCCCCAGCATTTT
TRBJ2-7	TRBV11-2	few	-	CASSLDTGIYEQYF	TGTGCCAGCAGCTTAGATACGGGTATCTACGAGCAGTACTTC
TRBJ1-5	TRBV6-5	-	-	CASSYSPGSNQPQHF	TGTGCCAGCAGTTACTCCCCCGGCAGCAATCAGCCCCAGCATTTT
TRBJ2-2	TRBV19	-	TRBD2	CASSILILAGHTGELFF	TGTGCCAGTAGTATTTTGATACTAGCGGGACACACCGGGGAGCTGTTTTTT
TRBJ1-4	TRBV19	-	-	CASGGPRGANEKLFF	TGTGCCAGTGGGGGACCGCGGGGAGCTAATGAAAAACTGTTTTTT
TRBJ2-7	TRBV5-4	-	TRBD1	CASSIDRVSYEQYF	TGTGCCAGCAGCATCGACAGGGTATCGTACGAGCAGTACTTC
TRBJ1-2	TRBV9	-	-	CASSVGAIVAYGYTF	TGTGCCAGCAGCGTAGGCGCGATTGTAGCCTATGGCTACACCTTC
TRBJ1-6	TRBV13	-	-	CASKAFDNSPLHF	TGTGCCAGCAAAGCGTTTGATAATTCACCCCTCCACTTT
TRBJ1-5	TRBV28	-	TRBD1	CASTPQGARNQPQHF	TGTGCCAGCACCCCACAGGGGGCCCGCAATCAGCCCCAGCATTTT
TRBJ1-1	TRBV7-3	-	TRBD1	CASSLIQTGGAFF	TGTGCCAGCAGCTTAATCCAGACAGGGGGGGCTTTCTTT
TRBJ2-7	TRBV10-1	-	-	CASSESGLYEQYF	TGCGCCAGCAGTGAGTCAGGACTGTACGAGCAGTACTTC
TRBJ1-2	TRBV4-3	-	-	CASSQDRVEQPSYGYTF	TGCGCCAGCAGCCAAGATCGAGTCGAACAGCCCTCCTATGGCTACACCTTC
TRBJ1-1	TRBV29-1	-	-	CSVEVGRNTEAFF	TGCAGCGTTGAAGTCGGGAGGAACACTGAAGCTTTCTTT
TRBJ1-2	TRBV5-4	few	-	CASSGGLYGYTF	TGTGCCAGCAGCGGCGGACTCTATGGCTACACCTTC
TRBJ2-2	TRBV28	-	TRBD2	CASTPVSGTSGRVFAGELFF	TGTGCCAGCACCCCCGTTTCGGGGACTAGCGGGAGGGTTTTTGCCGGGGAGCTGTTTTTT
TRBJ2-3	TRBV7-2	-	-	CASSPTTDTQYF	TGTGCCAGCAGCCCAACAACAGATACGCAGTATTTT
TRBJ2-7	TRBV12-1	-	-	CASSFSYEQYF	TGTGCCAGCAGCTTCTCCTACGAGCAGTACTTC
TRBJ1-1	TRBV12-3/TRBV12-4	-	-	CASSRRVLEAFF	TGTGCCAGCAGTCGCAGGGTACTTGAAGCTTTCTTT
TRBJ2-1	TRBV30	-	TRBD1	CAWSSGTGRFF	TGTGCCTGGAGCTCCGGGACAGGAAGGTTCTTC
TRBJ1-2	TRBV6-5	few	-	CASSRDNLYGYTF	TGTGCCAGCAGTCGGGACAACCTCTATGGCTACACCTTC
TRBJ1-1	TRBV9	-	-	CASMGLNTEAFF	TGTGCCAGCATGGGGCTGAACACTGAAGCTTTCTTT
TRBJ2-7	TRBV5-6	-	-	CASGDGGSYEQYF	TGTGCCAGCGGCGACGGGGGATCCTACGAGCAGTACTTC
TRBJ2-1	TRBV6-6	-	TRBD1	CASSSPTGGSSFFSNEQFF	TGTGCCAGCAGCTCACCGACAGGGGGTAGTTCGTTTTTTTCCAATGAGCAGTTCTTC
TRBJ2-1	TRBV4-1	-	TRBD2	CASSQAEKRGSRGDEQFF	TGCGCCAGCAGCCAAGCCGAGAAGCGGGGTTCCCGAGGCGATGAGCAGTTCTTC
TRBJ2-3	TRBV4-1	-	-	CASSPGPTDTQYF	TGCGCCAGCAGCCCGGGACCTACAGATACGCAGTATTTT
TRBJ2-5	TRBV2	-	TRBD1	CASSVGGLQETQYF	TGTGCCAGCAGTGTAGGGGGCCTGCAAGAGACCCAGTACTTC
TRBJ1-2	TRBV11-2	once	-	CASSLGARLNYGYTF	TGTGCCAGCAGCTTAGGGGCGCGGTTGAACTATGGCTACACCTTC
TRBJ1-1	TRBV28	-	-	CASSPARYDSKTEAFF	TGTGCCAGCAGTCCCGCGAGGTACGATAGCAAGACTGAAGCTTTCTTT